This T cell receptor (beta chain) stems from a study of early T cells in non-severe SARS-CoV-2 infection. Turning to the study itself: Alpha and beta chains were unpaired, from unsorted whole-blood bulk RNA. General study results and limits: VDJdb-based matching was biased toward anti-spike CD8 responses and missed private and CD4 specificities.

Germline loops: CDR1 PRHDT, CDR2 FYEKMQ (reference sequence). This CDR3 is 16 amino acids long. The V gene lost 1 base and the J gene lost 2 bases, with 13 bases spanning the gap. Individual cDNA molecules each received unique molecular identifiers attached to them. Each CDR3 protein is one row after TCRdb ran MiXCR on the 5' RACE reads. Of roughly 100,000 distinct CDR3 sequences detected, around 13% appear once; the ten largest clones hold 6% to 7%. Turning to this clonotype: Its antigen remains unidentified. Here the CDR3 omits its conserved ending phenylalanine or tryptophan, so a read error is the likely source.

Sequenced sample: whole blood. The TCR sequence derives from an adult who was a healthcare worker with PCR-confirmed SARS-CoV-2 infection or an uninfected control (not recorded which). The genes are TRBV13 and TRBJ2-3; possible D gene TRBD2, 5 bases. Written as DNA, the CDR3 is TGTGCCAGCAGCTTAGCGCTAGCAACGGACACAGATACGCAGTATTAT. Amino acids: CASSLALATDTDTQYY.